This record looks at one TCR beta chain sequence and its context. Germline-derived CDR1 and CDR2 are SGHTA and FQGTGA. V trimming: 1 base; J trimming: 7 bases; junction bases outside the gene matches: 8. CDR3 size: 16 residues. Unique molecular identifiers tagged individual cDNA molecules. TCRdb re-called the 5' RACE reads through MiXCR, storing one row per CDR3 protein. The sample contains 50,000 or so distinct CDR3 sequences, over 9.5% of which appear only once. The sample originates from a study of early T cells in non-severe SARS-CoV-2 infection. Material: whole blood. V usage is TRBV7-3 and J usage is TRBJ2-1; 9 bases align to TRBD2. The TCR comes from an adult who was a healthcare worker with PCR-confirmed SARS-CoV-2 infection or an uninfected control (not recorded which). The CDR3 is CASSLNLAGVGNEQFF. CDR3 nucleotides: TGTGCCAGCAGCTTAAATTTAGCGGGAGTGGGTAATGAGCAGTTCTTC. The full variable domain, completed using reference TRBV7-3 and TRBJ2-1, is GAGVSQTPSNKVTEKGKYVELRCDPISGHTALYWYRQSLGQGPEFLIYFQGTGAADDSGLPNDRFFAVRPEGSVSTLKIQRTERGDSAVYLCASSLNLAGVGNEQFFGPGTRLTVL.